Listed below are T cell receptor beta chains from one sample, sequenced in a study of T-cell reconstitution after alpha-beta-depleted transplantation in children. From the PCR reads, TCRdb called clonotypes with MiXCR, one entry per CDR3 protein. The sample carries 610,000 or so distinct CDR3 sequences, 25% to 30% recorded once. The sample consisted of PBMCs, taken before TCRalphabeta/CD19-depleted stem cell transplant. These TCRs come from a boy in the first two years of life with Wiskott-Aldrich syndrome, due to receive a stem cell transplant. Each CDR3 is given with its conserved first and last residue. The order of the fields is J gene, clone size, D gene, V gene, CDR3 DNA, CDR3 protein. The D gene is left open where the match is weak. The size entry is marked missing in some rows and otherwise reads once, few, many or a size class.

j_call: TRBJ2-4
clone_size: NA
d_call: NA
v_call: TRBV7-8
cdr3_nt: TGTGCCAGCAGCTCAGAGACTAGAGCCAAAAACATTCAGTACTTC
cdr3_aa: CASSSETRAKNIQYF

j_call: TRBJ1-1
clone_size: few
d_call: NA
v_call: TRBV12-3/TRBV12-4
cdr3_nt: TGTGCCAGCAGTTCACAGGCTGGAGCTTTCTTT
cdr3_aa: CASSSQAGAFF

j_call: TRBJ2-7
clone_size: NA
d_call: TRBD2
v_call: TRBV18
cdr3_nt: TGTGCCAGCTCACCACCGGGACTAACTAGCTCCTACGAGCAGTACTTC
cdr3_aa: CASSPPGLTSSYEQYF

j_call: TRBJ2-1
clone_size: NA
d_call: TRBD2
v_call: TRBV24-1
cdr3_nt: TGTGCCACCAGTGATCCCCGGACTAGCGGCGATGAGCAGTTCTTC
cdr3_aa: CATSDPRTSGDEQFF

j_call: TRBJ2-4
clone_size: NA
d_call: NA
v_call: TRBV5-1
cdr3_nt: TGCGCCAGCAGCTTTTTGGACTCGTCCATTCAGTACTTC
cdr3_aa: CASSFLDSSIQYF

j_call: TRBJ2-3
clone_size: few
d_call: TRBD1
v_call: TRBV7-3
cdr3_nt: TGTGCCAGCAGCTTAATCGCCCAGGGGGACGGCACAGATACGCAGTATTTT
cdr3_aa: CASSLIAQGDGTDTQYF

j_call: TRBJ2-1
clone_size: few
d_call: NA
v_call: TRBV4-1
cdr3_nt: TGCGCCAGCAGCCAAGATAACCTAATTCCTTACAATGAGCAGTTCTTC
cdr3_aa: CASSQDNLIPYNEQFF

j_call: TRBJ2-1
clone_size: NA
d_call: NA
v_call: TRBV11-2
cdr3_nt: TGTGCCAGCAGCTTATTGCTATCAGGGAGCTCCTACAATGAGCAGTTCTTC
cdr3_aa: CASSLLLSGSSYNEQFF

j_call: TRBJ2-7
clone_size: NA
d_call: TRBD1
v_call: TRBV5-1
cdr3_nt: TGCGCCAGCAGCGCCGGACAGGCAAAACCCTACGAGCAGTACTTC
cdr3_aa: CASSAGQAKPYEQYF

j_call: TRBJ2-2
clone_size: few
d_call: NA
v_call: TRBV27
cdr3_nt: TGTGCCAGCAGTTTTGTTGCCGCGACAGGGAACACCGGGGAGCTGTTTTTT
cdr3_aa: CASSFVAATGNTGELFF